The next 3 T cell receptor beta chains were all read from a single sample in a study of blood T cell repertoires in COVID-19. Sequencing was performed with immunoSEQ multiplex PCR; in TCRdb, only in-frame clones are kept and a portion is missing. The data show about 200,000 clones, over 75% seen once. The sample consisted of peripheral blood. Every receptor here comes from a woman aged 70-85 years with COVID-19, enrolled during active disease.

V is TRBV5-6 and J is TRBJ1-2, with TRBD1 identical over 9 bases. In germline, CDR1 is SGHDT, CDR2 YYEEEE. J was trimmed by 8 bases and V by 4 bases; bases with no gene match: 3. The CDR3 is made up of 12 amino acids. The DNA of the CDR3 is TGTGCCAGCAGCCTGGGACAGGGCGGCTACACCTTC. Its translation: CASSLGQGGYTF.

Here the CDR3 reads CASSFDRRSFGYTF. The CDR3 DNA reads as TGCGCCAGCAGCTTCGACAGGCGATCGTTTGGCTACACCTTC. The chain carries TRBV5-1 and TRBJ1-2, with D possibly matching TRBD1 (6 bases). V was pared by 2 bases and J by 7 bases, with 15 bases between. The V gene's germline CDR1 is SGHRS and CDR2 YFSETQ. This CDR3 region has 14 residues.

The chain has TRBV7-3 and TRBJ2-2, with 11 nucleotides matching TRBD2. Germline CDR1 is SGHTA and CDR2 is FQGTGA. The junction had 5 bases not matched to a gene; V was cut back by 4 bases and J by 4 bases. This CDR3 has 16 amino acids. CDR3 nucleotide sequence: TGTGCCAGCAGCTCCGGACTAGCGGGCGGCACCGGGGAGCTGTTTTTT. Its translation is CASSSGLAGGTGELFF.